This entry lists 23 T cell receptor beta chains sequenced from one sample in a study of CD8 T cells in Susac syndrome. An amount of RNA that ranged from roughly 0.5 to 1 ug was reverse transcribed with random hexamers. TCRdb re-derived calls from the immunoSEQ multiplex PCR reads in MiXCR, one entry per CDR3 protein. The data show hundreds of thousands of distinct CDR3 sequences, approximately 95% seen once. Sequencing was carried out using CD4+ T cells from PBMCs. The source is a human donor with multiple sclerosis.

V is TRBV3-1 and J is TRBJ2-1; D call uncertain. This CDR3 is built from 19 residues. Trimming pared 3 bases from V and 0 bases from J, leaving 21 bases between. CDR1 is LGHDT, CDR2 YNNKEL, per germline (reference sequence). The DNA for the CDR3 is TGTGCCAGCAGCCACCAAGATACGATAGAGGCGAGCTCCTACAATGAGCAGTTCTTC. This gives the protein CASSHQDTIEASSYNEQFF.

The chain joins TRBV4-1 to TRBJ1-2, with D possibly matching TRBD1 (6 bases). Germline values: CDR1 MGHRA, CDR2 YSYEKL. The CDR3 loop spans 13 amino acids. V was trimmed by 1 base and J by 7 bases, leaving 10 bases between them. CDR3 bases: TGCGCCAGCAGCCAAGGGACAGATATTGGCTACACCTTC. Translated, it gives CASSQGTDIGYTF.

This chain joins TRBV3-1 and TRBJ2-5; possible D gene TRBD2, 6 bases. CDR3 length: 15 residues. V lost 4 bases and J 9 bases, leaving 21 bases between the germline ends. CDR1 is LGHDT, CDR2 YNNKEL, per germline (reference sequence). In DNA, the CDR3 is TGTGCCAGCAGCCCCCTTAATGAGGGAGTAGCGGCCCAGTACTTC. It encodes CASSPLNEGVAAQYF.

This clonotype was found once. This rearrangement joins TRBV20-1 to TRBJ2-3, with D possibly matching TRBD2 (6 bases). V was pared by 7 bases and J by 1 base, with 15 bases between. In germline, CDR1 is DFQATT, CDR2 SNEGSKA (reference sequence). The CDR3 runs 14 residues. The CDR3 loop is CSVLRGRRTDTQYF. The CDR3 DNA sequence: TGCAGTGTGTTACGGGGGAGACGCACAGATACGCAGTATTTT.

The CDR3 region has the DNA TGTGCCACCAGCAGAGCAAATAATTCACCCCTCCACTTT. This sequence encodes CATSRANNSPLHF. The chain uses TRBV15 and TRBJ1-6; the D is unclear. The CDR3 contains 13 residues. Per the germline V gene, CDR1 is LNHNV and CDR2 is YYDKDF (reference sequence). V shed 1 base and J shed 5 bases, with 3 bases lying between them. The full variable domain, with the rest looked up from reference TRBV15 and TRBJ1-6, is DAMVIQNPRYQVTQFGKPVTLSCSQTLNHNVMYWYQQKSSQAPKLLFHYYDKDFNNEADTPDNFQSRRPNTSFCFLDIRSPGLGDTAMYLCATSRANNSPLHFGNGTRLTVT.

CDR3 nucleotide sequence: TGTGCCAGCAGCCAAGATCCCACAGGTGGTTTCATGCTCCTCCACTTT. Its protein product is CASSQDPTGGFMLLHF. The rearrangement uses TRBV4-2 and TRBJ1-6, with D perhaps matching TRBD1 (5 bases). The CDR3 has 16 residues. Trimming cost V 0 bases and J 15 bases, with 21 bases left between them. Per the germline V gene, CDR1 is LGHNA and CDR2 is YNFKEQ.

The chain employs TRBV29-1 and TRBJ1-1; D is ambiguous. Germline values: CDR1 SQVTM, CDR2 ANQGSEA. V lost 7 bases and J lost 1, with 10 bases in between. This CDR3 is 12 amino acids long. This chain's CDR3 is CSAKYGNTEAFF. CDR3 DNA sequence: TGCAGCGCCAAATACGGGAACACTGAAGCTTTCTTT.

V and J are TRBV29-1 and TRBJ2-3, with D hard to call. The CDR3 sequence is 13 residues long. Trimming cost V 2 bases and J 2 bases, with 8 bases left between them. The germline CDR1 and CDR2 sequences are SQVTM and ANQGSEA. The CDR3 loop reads CSVESQHTDTQYF. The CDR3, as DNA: TGCAGCGTTGAATCACAGCACACAGATACGCAGTATTTT.

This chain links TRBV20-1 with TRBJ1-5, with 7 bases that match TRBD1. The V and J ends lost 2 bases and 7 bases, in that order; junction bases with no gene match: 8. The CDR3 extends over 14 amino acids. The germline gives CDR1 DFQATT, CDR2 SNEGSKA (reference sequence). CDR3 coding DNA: TGCAGTGCTAGACCCCGGACAGGAGGGCAGCCCCAGCATTTT. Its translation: CSARPRTGGQPQHF.

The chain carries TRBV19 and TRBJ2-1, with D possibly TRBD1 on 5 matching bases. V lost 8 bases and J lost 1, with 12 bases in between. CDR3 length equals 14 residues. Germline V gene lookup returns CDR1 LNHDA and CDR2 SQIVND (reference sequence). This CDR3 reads CASSAGMSYNEQFF. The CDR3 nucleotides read TGTGCCAGTTCCGCAGGGATGTCCTACAATGAGCAGTTCTTC.

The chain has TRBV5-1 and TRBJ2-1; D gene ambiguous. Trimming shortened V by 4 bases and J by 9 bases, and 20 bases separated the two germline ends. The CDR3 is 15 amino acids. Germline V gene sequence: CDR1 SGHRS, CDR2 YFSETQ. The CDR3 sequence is CASSPRINVRLEQFF. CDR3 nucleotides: TGCGCCAGCAGCCCAAGGATAAACGTTCGGCTTGAGCAGTTCTTC. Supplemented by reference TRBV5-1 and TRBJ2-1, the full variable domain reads KAGVTQTPRYLIKTRGQQVTLSCSPISGHRSVSWYQQTPGQGLQFLFEYFSETQRNKGNFPGRFSGRQFSNSRSEMNVSTLELGDSALYLCASSPRINVRLEQFFGPGTRLTVL.

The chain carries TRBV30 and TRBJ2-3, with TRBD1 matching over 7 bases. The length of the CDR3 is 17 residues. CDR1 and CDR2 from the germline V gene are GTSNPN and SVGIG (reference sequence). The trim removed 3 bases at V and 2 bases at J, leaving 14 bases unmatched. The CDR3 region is CAWRARPTGKITDTQYF. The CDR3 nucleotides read TGTGCCTGGAGAGCGAGGCCGACAGGGAAGATCACAGATACGCAGTATTTT.

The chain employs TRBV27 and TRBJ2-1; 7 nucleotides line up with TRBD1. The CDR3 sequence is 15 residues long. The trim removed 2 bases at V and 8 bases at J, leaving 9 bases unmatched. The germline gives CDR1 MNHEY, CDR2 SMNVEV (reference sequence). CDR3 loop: CASSLGRQGFDEQFF. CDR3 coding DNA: TGTGCCAGCAGTTTAGGGAGACAGGGTTTCGATGAGCAGTTCTTC.

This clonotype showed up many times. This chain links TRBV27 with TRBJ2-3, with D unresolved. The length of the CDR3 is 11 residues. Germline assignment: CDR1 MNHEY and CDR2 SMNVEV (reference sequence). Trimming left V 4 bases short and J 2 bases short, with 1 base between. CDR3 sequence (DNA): TGTGCCAGCAGTTCCACAGATACGCAGTATTTT. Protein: CASSSTDTQYF.

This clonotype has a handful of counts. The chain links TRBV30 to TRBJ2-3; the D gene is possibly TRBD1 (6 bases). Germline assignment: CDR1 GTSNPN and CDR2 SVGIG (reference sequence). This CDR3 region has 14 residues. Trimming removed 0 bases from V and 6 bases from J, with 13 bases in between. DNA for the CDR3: TGTGCCTGGAGTGTACTAACTAGGGGGGATACGCAGTATTTT. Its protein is CAWSVLTRGDTQYF. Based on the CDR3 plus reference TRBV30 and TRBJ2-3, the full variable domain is SQTIHQWPATLVQPVGSPLSLECTVEGTSNPNLYWYRQAAGRGLQLLFYSVGIGQISSEVPQNLSASRPQDRQFILSSKKLLLSDSGFYLCAWSVLTRGDTQYFGPGTRLTVL.

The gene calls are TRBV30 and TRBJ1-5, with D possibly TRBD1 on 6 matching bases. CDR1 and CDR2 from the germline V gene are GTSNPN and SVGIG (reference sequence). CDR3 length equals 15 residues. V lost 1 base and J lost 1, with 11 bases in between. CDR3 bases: TGTGCCTGGAGTGAATACGGGGGCAGCAATCAGCCCCAGCATTTT. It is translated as CAWSEYGGSNQPQHF.

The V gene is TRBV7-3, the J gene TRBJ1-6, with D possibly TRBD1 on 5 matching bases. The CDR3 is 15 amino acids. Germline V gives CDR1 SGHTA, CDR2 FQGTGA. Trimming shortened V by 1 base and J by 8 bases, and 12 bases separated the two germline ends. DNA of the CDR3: TGTGCCAGCAGCTTAATAGGGGAGCGGCATTCACCCCTCCACTTT. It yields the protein CASSLIGERHSPLHF. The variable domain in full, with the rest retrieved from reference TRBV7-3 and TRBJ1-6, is GAGVSQTPSNKVTEKGKYVELRCDPISGHTALYWYRQSLGQGPEFLIYFQGTGAADDSGLPNDRFFAVRPEGSVSTLKIQRTERGDSAVYLCASSLIGERHSPLHFGNGTRLTVT.

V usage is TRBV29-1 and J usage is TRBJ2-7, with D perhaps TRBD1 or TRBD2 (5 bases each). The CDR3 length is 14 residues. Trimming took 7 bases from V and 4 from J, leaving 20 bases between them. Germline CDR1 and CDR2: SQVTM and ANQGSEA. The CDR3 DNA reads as TGCAGCGCGGTCTCGCCGGGACGGTTATACGAGCAGTACTTC. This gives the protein CSAVSPGRLYEQYF.

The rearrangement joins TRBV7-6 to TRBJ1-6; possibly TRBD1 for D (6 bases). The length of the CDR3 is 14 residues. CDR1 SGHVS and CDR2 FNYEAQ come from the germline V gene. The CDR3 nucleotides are TGTGCAACAGGGTCGGGCTCCTATAATTCACCCCTCCACTTT. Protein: CATGSGSYNSPLHF.

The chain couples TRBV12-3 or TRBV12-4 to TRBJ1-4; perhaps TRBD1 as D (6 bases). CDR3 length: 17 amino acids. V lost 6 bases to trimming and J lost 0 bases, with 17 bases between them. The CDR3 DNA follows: TGTGCCAGCAGCCGGGGGCAGACCGTTGCAACTAATGAAAAACTGTTTTTT. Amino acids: CASSRGQTVATNEKLFF.

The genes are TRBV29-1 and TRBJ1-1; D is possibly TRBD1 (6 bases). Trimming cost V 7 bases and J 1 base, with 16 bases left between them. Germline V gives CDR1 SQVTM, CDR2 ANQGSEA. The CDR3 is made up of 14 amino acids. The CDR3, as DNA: TGCAGCGCCGGTAGGGGGTCGGGGAACACTGAAGCTTTCTTT. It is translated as CSAGRGSGNTEAFF.

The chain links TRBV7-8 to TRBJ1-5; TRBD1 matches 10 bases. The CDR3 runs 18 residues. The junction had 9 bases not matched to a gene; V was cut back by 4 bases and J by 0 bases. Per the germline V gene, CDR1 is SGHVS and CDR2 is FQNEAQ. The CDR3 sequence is CASSYRTGGPSSNQPQHF. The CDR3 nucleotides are TGTGCCAGCAGCTACCGGACAGGGGGTCCGAGTAGCAATCAGCCCCAGCATTTT.

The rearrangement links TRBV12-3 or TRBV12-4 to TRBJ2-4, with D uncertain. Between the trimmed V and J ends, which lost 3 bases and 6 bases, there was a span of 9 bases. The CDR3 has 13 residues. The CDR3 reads CASSFPGLNIQYF. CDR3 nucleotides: TGTGCCAGCAGTTTCCCAGGATTAAACATTCAGTACTTC.